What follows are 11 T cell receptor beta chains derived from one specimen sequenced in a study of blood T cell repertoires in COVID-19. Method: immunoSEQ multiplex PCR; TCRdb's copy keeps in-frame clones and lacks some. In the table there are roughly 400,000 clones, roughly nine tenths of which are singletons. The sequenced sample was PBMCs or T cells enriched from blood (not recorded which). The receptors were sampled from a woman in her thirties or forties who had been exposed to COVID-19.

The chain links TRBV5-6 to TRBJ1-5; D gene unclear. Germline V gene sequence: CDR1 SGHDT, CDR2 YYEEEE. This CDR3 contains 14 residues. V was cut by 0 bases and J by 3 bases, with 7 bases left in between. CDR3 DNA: TGTGCCAGCAGCTTGGGACAATTCAATCAGCCCCAGCATTTT. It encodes CASSLGQFNQPQHF.

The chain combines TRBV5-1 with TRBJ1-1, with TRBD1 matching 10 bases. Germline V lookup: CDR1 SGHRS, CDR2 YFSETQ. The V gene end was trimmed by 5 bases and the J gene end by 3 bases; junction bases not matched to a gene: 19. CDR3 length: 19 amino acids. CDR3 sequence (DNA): TGCGCCAGCAGTATCCGGGACAGGGGCCCCAGTTTGGCAGACACTGAAGCTTTCTTT. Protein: CASSIRDRGPSLADTEAFF.

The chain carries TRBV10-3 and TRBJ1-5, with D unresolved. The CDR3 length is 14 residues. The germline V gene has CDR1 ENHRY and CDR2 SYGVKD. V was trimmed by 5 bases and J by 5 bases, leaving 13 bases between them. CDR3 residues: CAISQSGSHQPQHF. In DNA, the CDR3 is TGTGCCATCAGTCAATCGGGGAGCCATCAGCCCCAGCATTTT.

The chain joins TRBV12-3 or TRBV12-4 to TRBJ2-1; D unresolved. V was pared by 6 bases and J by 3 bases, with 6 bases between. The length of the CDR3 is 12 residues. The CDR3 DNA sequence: TGTGCCAGCAGCCGACACTACAATGAGCAGTTCTTC. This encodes CASSRHYNEQFF.

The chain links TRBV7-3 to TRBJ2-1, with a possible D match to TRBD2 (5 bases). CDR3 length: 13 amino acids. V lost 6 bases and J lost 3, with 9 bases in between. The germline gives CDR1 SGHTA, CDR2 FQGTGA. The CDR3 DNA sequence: TGTGCCAGCAGTCAAACTAGCTACAATGAGCAGTTCTTC. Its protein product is CASSQTSYNEQFF.

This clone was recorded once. The CDR3 loop is CASSRGQGNQPQHF. The CDR3 DNA sequence: TGTGCCAGTAGCAGGGGACAGGGCAATCAGCCCCAGCATTTT. This chain links TRBV19 with TRBJ1-5; 8 bases align to TRBD1. The germline gives CDR1 LNHDA, CDR2 SQIVND (reference sequence). V shed 6 bases, J shed 2 bases, and the junction held 3 bases outside the gene matches. This CDR3 spans 14 amino acids.

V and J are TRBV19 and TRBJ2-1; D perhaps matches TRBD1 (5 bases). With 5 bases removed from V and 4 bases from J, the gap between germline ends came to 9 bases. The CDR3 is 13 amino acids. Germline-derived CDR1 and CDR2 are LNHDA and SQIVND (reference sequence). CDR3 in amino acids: CASSETEYNEQFF. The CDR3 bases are TGTGCCAGTAGTGAGACAGAGTACAATGAGCAGTTCTTC.

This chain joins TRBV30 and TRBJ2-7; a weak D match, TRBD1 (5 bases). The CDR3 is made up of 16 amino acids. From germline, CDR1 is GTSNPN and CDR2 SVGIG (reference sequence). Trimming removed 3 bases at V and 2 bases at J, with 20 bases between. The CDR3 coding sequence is TGTGCCTGGAGCCTCTTGGGGCGGTTCCCCACCTACGAGCAGTACTTC. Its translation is CAWSLLGRFPTYEQYF.

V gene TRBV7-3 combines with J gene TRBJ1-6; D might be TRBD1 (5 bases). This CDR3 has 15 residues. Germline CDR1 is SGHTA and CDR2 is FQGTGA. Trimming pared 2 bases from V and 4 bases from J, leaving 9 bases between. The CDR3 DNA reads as TGTGCCAGCAGCTTATGGGGCAGTTATAATTCACCCCTCCACTTT. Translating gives CASSLWGSYNSPLHF.

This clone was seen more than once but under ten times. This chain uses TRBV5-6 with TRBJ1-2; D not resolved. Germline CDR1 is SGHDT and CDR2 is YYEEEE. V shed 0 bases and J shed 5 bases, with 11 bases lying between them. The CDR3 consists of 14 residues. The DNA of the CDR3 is TGTGCCAGCAGCTTGGCGGTGAACGGGTATGGCTACACCTTC. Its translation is CASSLAVNGYGYTF.

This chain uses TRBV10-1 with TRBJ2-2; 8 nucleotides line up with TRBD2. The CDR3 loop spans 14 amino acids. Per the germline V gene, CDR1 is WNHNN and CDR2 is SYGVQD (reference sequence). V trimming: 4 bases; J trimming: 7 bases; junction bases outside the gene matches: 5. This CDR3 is CASSGAGAVGELFF. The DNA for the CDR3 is TGCGCCAGCAGTGGAGCGGGGGCTGTCGGGGAGCTGTTTTTT.